This T cell receptor (beta chain) is drawn from a study of CD8 T cells in Susac syndrome. The RNA, about 0.45 to 1 ug, was put through reverse transcription using random hexamers. TCRdb recomputed calls from the immunoSEQ multiplex PCR reads with MiXCR, one row per CDR3 protein. Here the sample spans approximately 110,000 distinct CDR3 sequences, about 92% being singletons. The sample consisted of CD8+ T cells from PBMCs. This sequence was found in a human donor with multiple sclerosis.

The CDR3 loop is CASSMDRSNTEAFF. CDR3 bases: TGTGCCAGCAGCATGGACAGGTCGAACACTGAAGCTTTCTTT. J is TRBJ1-1 and V is TRBV12-3 or TRBV12-4; 7 nucleotides match TRBD1. This CDR3 has 14 amino acids. V was clipped by 6 bases and J by 1 base; unmatched bases: 5.